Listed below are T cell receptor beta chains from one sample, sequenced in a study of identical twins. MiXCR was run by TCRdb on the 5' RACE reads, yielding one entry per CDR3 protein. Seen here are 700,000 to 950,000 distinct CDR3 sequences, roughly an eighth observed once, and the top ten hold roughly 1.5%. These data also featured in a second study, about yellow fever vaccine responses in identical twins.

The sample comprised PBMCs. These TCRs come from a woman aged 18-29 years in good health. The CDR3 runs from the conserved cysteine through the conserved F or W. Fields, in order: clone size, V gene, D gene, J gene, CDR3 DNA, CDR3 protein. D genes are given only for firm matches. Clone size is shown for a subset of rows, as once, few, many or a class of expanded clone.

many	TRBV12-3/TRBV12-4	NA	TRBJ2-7	TGTGCCAGCAGCCCGAGGACCACCTCCTACGAGCAGTACTTC	CASSPRTTSYEQYF
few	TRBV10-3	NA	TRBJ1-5	TGTGCCATCAGCTCCGGGGTGGGGGGTGACCCCCAGCATTTT	CAISSGVGGDPQHF
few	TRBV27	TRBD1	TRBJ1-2	TGTGCCAGCAGTATAACAGGGGGGTACTATGGCTACACCTTC	CASSITGGYYGYTF
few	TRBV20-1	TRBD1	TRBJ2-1	TGCAGTGCTAGAAGGGGGCTTGAGCAGTTCTTC	CSARRGLEQFF
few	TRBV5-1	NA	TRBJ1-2	TGCGCCAGCAGACCAATGTTGAGTTCCTATGGCTACACCTTC	CASRPMLSSYGYTF
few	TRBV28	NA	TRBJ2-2	TGTGCCAGCATTACGACAGGGAACACCGGGGAGCTGTTTTTT	CASITTGNTGELFF
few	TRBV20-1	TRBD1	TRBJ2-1	TGCAGTGCTAGCGACAGGGTGGACTACAATGAGCAGTTCTTC	CSASDRVDYNEQFF
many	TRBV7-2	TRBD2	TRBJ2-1	TGTGCCAGCAGCTTAGCGGGACTACCCCCTCAATTTTACGGCAATGAGCAGTTCTTC	CASSLAGLPPQFYGNEQFF
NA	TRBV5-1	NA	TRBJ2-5	TGCGCCAGCAGCCGGAACGGGCTCTCAGAGACCCAGTACTTC	CASSRNGLSETQYF
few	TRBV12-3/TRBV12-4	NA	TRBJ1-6	TGTGCCAGCAGACCACAGGGCGGTTTATCACCCCTCCACTTT	CASRPQGGLSPLHF
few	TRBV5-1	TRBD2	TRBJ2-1	TGCGCCAGCAGCTCGGGACTAGCGGGAGTTCATGAGCAGTTCTTC	CASSSGLAGVHEQFF
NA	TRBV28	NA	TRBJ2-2	TGTGCCAGCAGACCTCCTCAGGGGCGAACCGGGGAGCTGTTTTTT	CASRPPQGRTGELFF
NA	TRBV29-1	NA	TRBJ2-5	TGCAGCGTTGAAAAGGGGACCCTCCAAGAGACCCAGTACTTC	CSVEKGTLQETQYF
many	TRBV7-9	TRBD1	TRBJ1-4	TGTGCCAGCAGCTCTCAGGGGGCGGCAGTTGAAAAACTGTTTTTT	CASSSQGAAVEKLFF
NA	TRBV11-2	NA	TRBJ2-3	TGTGCCAGCAGCCCCCGGGCTAGCGTTCCAGATACGCAGTATTTT	CASSPRASVPDTQYF
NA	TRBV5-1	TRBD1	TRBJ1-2	TGCGCCAGCAGCTTGGGCGGACAGGACCCGGGCTACACCTTC	CASSLGGQDPGYTF
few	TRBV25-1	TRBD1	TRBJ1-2	TGTGCCACCAGCTCCGGGGACAGGGTTAGTACCTTC	CATSSGDRVSTF
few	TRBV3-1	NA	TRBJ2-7	TGTGCCAGCAGCCAAGAAGGTGGACATACCTACGAGCAGTACTTC	CASSQEGGHTYEQYF
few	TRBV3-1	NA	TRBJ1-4	TGTGCCAGCAGCCAAGAAGAAAAACTGTTTTTT	CASSQEEKLFF
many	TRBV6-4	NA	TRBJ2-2	TGTGCCAGCAGAGGGAAAGAGGACACCGGGGAGCTGTTTTTT	CASRGKEDTGELFF
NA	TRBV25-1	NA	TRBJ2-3	TGTGCCAGCAGTGAAATGCTGGGGGGGCTAGACGGCACAGATACGCAGTATTTT	CASSEMLGGLDGTDTQYF
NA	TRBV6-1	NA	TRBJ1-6	TGTGCCAGCAGCGGACCTGAGTCGCCCCTCCACTTT	CASSGPESPLHF
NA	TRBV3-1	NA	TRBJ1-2	TGTGCCAGCAGCCAAGATCTGGCAGGGGGCTACACCTTC	CASSQDLAGGYTF
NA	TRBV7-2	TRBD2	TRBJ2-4	TGTGCCAGCAGCCCACCGGGACTAGCGAACATTCATTACTTC	CASSPPGLANIHYF
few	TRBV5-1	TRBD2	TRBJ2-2	TGCGCCAGCAGTCGTAGCGGGAGGGCCGCCGGGGAGCTGTTTTTT	CASSRSGRAAGELFF
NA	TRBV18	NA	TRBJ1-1	TGTGCCAGCTCACCAGGTGGGGGCACGAACACTGAAGCTTTCTTT	CASSPGGGTNTEAFF
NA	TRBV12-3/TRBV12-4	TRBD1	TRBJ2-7	TGTGCCAGCAGTTGGACAGGGGTAGGGGACGAGCAGTACTTC	CASSWTGVGDEQYF
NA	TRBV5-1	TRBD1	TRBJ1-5	TGCGCCAGCAGCTGGGACAGTCCTTACAATCAGCCCCAGCATTTT	CASSWDSPYNQPQHF
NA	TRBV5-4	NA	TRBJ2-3	TGTGCCAGCGGCCCCGGAGAGCGCAGCACAGATACGCAGTATTTT	CASGPGERSTDTQYF
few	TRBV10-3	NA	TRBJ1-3	TGTGCCATCAGTGATCGTACGACGGCAAGCTCTGGAAACACCATATATTTT	CAISDRTTASSGNTIYF
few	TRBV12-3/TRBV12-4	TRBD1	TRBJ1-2	TGTGCCAGCAGTCGAACAGGGGGCGCGGGCTATGGCTACACCTTC	CASSRTGGAGYGYTF
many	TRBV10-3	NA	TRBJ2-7	TGTGCCAGCGGGGGCACCTACGAGCAGTACTTC	CASGGTYEQYF
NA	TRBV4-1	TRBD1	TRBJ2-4	TGCGCCAGCAGCCAAGGAAGAGGGACAGGGTCTTACATTCAGTACTTC	CASSQGRGTGSYIQYF
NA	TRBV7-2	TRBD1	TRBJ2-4	TGTGCCAGCAGCCCAAGGGGTCAGGGGGCTCCCAAAAACATTCAGTACTTC	CASSPRGQGAPKNIQYF
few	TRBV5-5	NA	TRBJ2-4	TGTGCCAGCCGAACTGTTGGGTCCAACATTCAGTACTTC	CASRTVGSNIQYF
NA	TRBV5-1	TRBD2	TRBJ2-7	TGCGCCAGCAGGGTAAGCGGGACGAGCTCCTACGAGCAGTACTTC	CASRVSGTSSYEQYF
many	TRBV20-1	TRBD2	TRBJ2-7	TGCAGTGCTTCAACTAGCGGGAAGAAGGGCGAGCAGTACTTC	CSASTSGKKGEQYF
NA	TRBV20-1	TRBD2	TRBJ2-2	TGCAGTGCTAGACAAGCCGGGACTAGCGTTTACACCGGGGAGCTGTTTTTT	CSARQAGTSVYTGELFF
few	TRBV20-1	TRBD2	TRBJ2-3	TGCAGTGCACATAGCGGGACGCTCACAGATACGCAGTATTTT	CSAHSGTLTDTQYF
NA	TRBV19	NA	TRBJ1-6	TGTGCCAGCCTAAGGGGTCCCAATTCACCCCTCCACTTT	CASLRGPNSPLHF
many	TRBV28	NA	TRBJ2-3	TGTGCCAGCAGTTTCGCGGCTGCGGAACCGACAGATACGCAGTATTTT	CASSFAAAEPTDTQYF
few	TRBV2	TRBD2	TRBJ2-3	TGTGCCAGCAGGGCGACTAGCGGGAACACAGATACGCAGTATTTT	CASRATSGNTDTQYF
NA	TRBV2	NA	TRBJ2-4	TGTGCCAGCAGTGGTATGTTGGCCTTAGCCAAAAACATTCAGTACTTC	CASSGMLALAKNIQYF
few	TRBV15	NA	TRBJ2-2	TGTGCCACCAGCGGGGGGGGCGGGAGACACACCGGGGAGCTGTTTTTT	CATSGGGGRHTGELFF
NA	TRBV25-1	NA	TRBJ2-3	TGTGCCAGCGGAGAGGCGGTCGGGGATACGCAGTATTTT	CASGEAVGDTQYF
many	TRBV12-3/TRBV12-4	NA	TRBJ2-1	TGTGCCAGCAGTTTTTTGGCTCTGGGGGCCTACAATGAGCAGTTCTTC	CASSFLALGAYNEQFF
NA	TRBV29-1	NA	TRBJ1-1	TGCAGCGCCGAGCGGGGGCCAGGGAACACTGAAGCTTTCTTT	CSAERGPGNTEAFF
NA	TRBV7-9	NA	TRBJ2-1	TGTGCCAGCAGCTTCCTCCCGGGACTTCTCTACAATGAGCAGTTCTTC	CASSFLPGLLYNEQFF
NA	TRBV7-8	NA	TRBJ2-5	TGTGCCAGCAGCTTCCAGGGGGGTGTTTGGGAGACCCAGTACTTC	CASSFQGGVWETQYF
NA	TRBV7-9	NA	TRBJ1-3	TGTGCCAGCAGCTTACGGGAAGGTGGAAACACCATATATTTT	CASSLREGGNTIYF
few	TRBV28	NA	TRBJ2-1	TGTGCCAGCAGCCTATCTATCTACAATGAGCAGTTCTTC	CASSLSIYNEQFF
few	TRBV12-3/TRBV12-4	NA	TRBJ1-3	TGTGCCAGCAGTCCAAAGTTCTCTGGAAACACCATATATTTT	CASSPKFSGNTIYF
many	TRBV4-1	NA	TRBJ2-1	TGCGCCAGCAGCCAAGATCGCGGCGATGAGCAGTTCTTC	CASSQDRGDEQFF
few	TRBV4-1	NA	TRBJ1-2	TGCGCCAGCAGCCAAGATCCCCCGGGGAGTTCGTATGGCTACACCTTC	CASSQDPPGSSYGYTF
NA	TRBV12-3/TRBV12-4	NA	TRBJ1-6	TGTGCCAGCAGTTTACTTGGGGCCGGGAATTCACCCCTCCACTTT	CASSLLGAGNSPLHF
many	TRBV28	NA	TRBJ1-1	TGTGCCAGCAGCCCCAGGGAAGGGCCCCCTGAAGCTTTCTTT	CASSPREGPPEAFF
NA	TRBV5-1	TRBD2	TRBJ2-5	TGCGCCAGCAGCTCAGACAGGGCCGGGACTAGCGGGAGTCTGAGGCAAGAGACCCAGTACTTC	CASSSDRAGTSGSLRQETQYF